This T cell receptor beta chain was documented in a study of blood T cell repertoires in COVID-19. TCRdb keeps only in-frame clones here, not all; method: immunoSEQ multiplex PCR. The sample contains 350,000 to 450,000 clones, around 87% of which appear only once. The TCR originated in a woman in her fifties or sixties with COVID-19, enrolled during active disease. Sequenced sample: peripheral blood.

The CDR3 protein is CASSSGQNSNQPQHF. The CDR3 DNA follows: TGCGCCAGCAGCTCGGGACAGAATAGCAATCAGCCCCAGCATTTT. The genes are TRBV5-1 and TRBJ1-5; the match to TRBD1 covers 7 bases. The CDR3 contains 15 residues. With V trimmed by 3 bases and J by 0 bases, 3 bases remained unmatched. Germline V CDR1 and CDR2: SGHRS, YFSETQ.